The source of this T cell receptor beta chain is a study of cytomegalovirus exposure and HLA in healthy donors. General observations from the study: Most TCR sequences were seen very rarely across donors, but some public TCRs occurred in many. Cytomegalovirus association was listed for 150 to 200 TCR beta chains. TCR beta V- and J-gene trimming, according to a later analysis, was linked to a missense DCLRE1C variant. What was likely a sequencing artifact was a cluster of highly shared sequence variants.

With 60 Vbeta and 13 Jbeta primers, the PCR was carried out. Generated by immunoSEQ multiplex PCR, the TCRdb table keeps only in-frame clones and is missing some. Its listing shows roughly 190,000 clones. Comment on this clone: The antigen remains unidentified.

The germline CDR1 and CDR2 sequences are MRHNA and SNTAGT. CDR3 length: 16 amino acids. Trimming removed 0 bases from V and 2 bases from J, with 11 bases in between. The sequencing sample was made of PBMCs. The chain carries TRBV6-4 and TRBJ2-1; a possible D gene is TRBD2 (5 bases). This TCR was sampled from a man aged 25 to 40 in good health and CMV-seronegative. DNA for the CDR3: TGTGCCAGCAGTGACTCTCCGGGATTACCCTACAATGAGCAGTTCTTC. It is translated as CASSDSPGLPYNEQFF.